This is a list of T cell receptor beta chains from one sample in a study of early stage breast cancer tumors. TCRdb's copy holds only in-frame clones and misses some; the assay was immunoSEQ multiplex PCR. This sample has around 28,000 clones, with under 75% found just once. Sample: blood. These receptors all come from a person aged 45 to 59 with breast cancer. Each CDR3 is given with its conserved first and last residue. The order of the fields is J gene, V gene, clone size, D gene, CDR3 DNA, CDR3 protein. D genes are given only for firm matches. For some rows the clone size is stated as once, few or many, or as a class when expanded; others skip it.

TRBJ1-1	TRBV11-2	NA	NA	TGTGCCAGCACATCGACGGGAACTTTGAACACTGAAGCTTTCTTT	CASTSTGTLNTEAFF
TRBJ2-6	TRBV5-6	NA	NA	TGTGCCAGCAGCTTACGAGGGACGAACTTCTTCTCTGGGGCCAACGTCCTGACTTTC	CASSLRGTNFFSGANVLTF
TRBJ2-2	TRBV6-5	NA	NA	TGTGCCAGCAGTTCACCGGGACCATCGCATGGGGAGCTGTTTTTT	CASSSPGPSHGELFF
TRBJ2-7	TRBV7-3	once	NA	TGTGCCAGCAGCTTACAGGGGTCCTCCTCCGAGCAGTACTTC	CASSLQGSSSEQYF
TRBJ2-7	TRBV6-5	NA	NA	TGTGCCAGCAGCCTTCAATCCTACGAGCAGTACTTC	CASSLQSYEQYF
TRBJ2-2	TRBV19	NA	TRBD1	TGTGCCAGTACCTTCGGGGACAGGAGCACCGGGGAGCTGTTTTTT	CASTFGDRSTGELFF
TRBJ2-3	TRBV7-2	once	NA	TGTGCCAGCAGCTTAGCGGGAGCTCAGGGGTATTTT	CASSLAGAQGYF
TRBJ2-5	TRBV5-1	NA	TRBD2	TGCGCCAGCAGCTTGGAGGTGGGAGGGCCGGAGACCCAGTACTTC	CASSLEVGGPETQYF
TRBJ2-2	TRBV27	NA	NA	TGTGCCAGCAGTTTAGAAGCAGGCCTAAGGGCCGGGGAGCTGTTTTTT	CASSLEAGLRAGELFF
TRBJ2-1	TRBV7-7	few	NA	TGTGCTAGCAGCCCCTCCCCGGGGGAGCCCGGTGGGGGTGAGCAGTTCTTC	CASSPSPGEPGGGEQFF
TRBJ2-1	TRBV11-1	few	TRBD2	TGTGCCAGCAGTCGGACTAGGGACTACAATGAGCAGTTCTTC	CASSRTRDYNEQFF
TRBJ2-3	TRBV6-5	NA	NA	TGTGCCAGCAGTTACGGGTCCCAGCAGAGTACGCAGTATTTT	CASSYGSQQSTQYF
TRBJ2-1	TRBV7-9	NA	TRBD2	TGTGCCAGCAGCTTAGAGTATGGGCGGGGGGTACTTGGTGAGCAGTTCTTC	CASSLEYGRGVLGEQFF
TRBJ2-5	TRBV7-2	once	NA	TGTGCCAGCAGCTTATTGGGGGTAGAGGGAGAGACCCAGTACTTC	CASSLLGVEGETQYF
TRBJ2-2	TRBV4-3	NA	NA	TGCGCCAGCAGCCAGGTAGCCTCGAACACCGGGGAGCTGTTTTTT	CASSQVASNTGELFF
TRBJ1-4	TRBV7-9	few	NA	TGTGCCAGCAGCCATAGTAATGAAAAACTGTTTTTT	CASSHSNEKLFF
TRBJ2-1	TRBV11-3	NA	TRBD1	TGTGCCAGCAGCGCGACAGGGGACTACAATGAGCAGTTCTTC	CASSATGDYNEQFF
TRBJ2-7	TRBV5-5	once	NA	TGTGCCAGCAGCGTGGACGGGACAAGCTCCTACGAGCAGTACTTC	CASSVDGTSSYEQYF
TRBJ2-7	TRBV7-3	once	NA	TGTGCCAGCAGCCCACAGGGGGGGCGCCTAGTCTCCTACGAGCAGTACTTC	CASSPQGGRLVSYEQYF
TRBJ2-1	TRBV5-8	NA	TRBD2	TGTGCCAGCAGCGAAATACTAGCGGGAGGGAAAAATGAGCAGTTCTTC	CASSEILAGGKNEQFF
TRBJ2-7	TRBV19	NA	TRBD2	TGTGCCAGTAGTATGGCAAGCGGGAGGGGCTACGAGCAGTACTTC	CASSMASGRGYEQYF
TRBJ2-5	TRBV10-1	NA	NA	TGCGCCAGCAGTGAGTGGCTTGGTGAGACCCAGTACTTC	CASSEWLGETQYF
TRBJ1-2	TRBV25-1	NA	TRBD1	TGTGCCAGCAGGGGGGACAGGGAAGCTTCAGAGGACACCTTC	CASRGDREASEDTF
TRBJ2-1	TRBV27	NA	NA	TGTGCCAGCAGTCCCCCCGGGGGGCACGAGCAGTTCTTC	CASSPPGGHEQFF
TRBJ1-2	TRBV2	medium-sized	TRBD1	TGTGCCAGCAGCGAGCCGGGACAGGCCAACTATGGCTACACCTTC	CASSEPGQANYGYTF
TRBJ2-3	TRBV5-8	NA	NA	TGTGCCAGCAGCTTGGTTAGCTATACAGATACGCAGTATTTT	CASSLVSYTDTQYF
TRBJ1-4	TRBV18	few	NA	TGTGCCAGCTCAGCACAGGGAAGTAATGAAAAACTGTTTTTT	CASSAQGSNEKLFF
TRBJ1-3	TRBV6-1	few	TRBD1	TGTGCCAGCACCCCCCTATGGACAGGGGGGAACACCATATATTTT	CASTPLWTGGNTIYF
TRBJ2-2	TRBV7-9	few	NA	TGTGCCAGCAGCCCGGGGACCGGGGAGCTGTTTTTT	CASSPGTGELFF
TRBJ2-3	TRBV5-3	once	NA	TGTGCCAGGGGGACAAACTACTTAGATACGCAGTATTTT	CARGTNYLDTQYF
TRBJ2-3	TRBV5-1	NA	TRBD2	TGCGCCAGCAGCTTGAGACTAGCGGGAGGGCTCAACACAGATACGCAGTATTTT	CASSLRLAGGLNTDTQYF